The rows below give T cell receptor beta chains drawn from one sample of a study of blood T cell repertoires in COVID-19. Assay used: immunoSEQ multiplex PCR; TCRdb lists only in-frame clones, some missing. The table records 300,000 to 350,000 clones, around 83% of them present only once. The sample comprised peripheral blood. These receptors were obtained from a man younger than 40 with active or convalescent COVID-19. CDR3s include the opening cysteine and the closing phenylalanine or tryptophan. The D gene is left open where the match is weak. Rows may omit the clone size; those that give it use once, few, many or a size class.

TRBJ2-1	TRBD1	NA	TRBV24-1	CATSDSGTGVNNEQFF	TGTGCCACCAGTGATTCCGGGACAGGGGTAAACAATGAGCAGTTCTTC
TRBJ2-1	NA	NA	TRBV25-1	CASSEQLGTPDEQFF	TGTGCCAGCAGTGAACAGCTCGGGACTCCGGATGAGCAGTTCTTC
TRBJ1-4	NA	few	TRBV13	CASSPATNEKLFF	TGTGCCAGCAGCCCAGCAACTAATGAAAAACTGTTTTTT
TRBJ1-2	TRBD1	few	TRBV6-5	CASSRGDSPQDGYTF	TGTGCCAGCAGTCGCGGGGACAGCCCCCAGGACGGCTACACCTTC
TRBJ1-5	NA	NA	TRBV3-1/TRBV3-2	CASSPRREQPQHF	TGTGCCAGCAGCCCGAGGAGAGAACAGCCCCAGCATTTT
TRBJ2-7	NA	NA	TRBV30	CAWSVRLYEQYF	TGTGCCTGGAGTGTAAGACTCTACGAGCAGTACTTC
TRBJ2-5	TRBD2	few	TRBV27	CASSSGLAVQETQYF	TGTGCCAGCAGTTCGGGACTAGCGGTCCAAGAGACCCAGTACTTC
TRBJ1-6	NA	NA	TRBV7-9	CASSGRDYSPLHF	TGTGCCAGCAGCGGCAGGGATTATTCACCCCTCCACTTT
TRBJ1-4	TRBD1	NA	TRBV19	CASLRTGEEKLFF	TGTGCCAGCCTCAGGACAGGGGAAGAAAAACTGTTTTTT
TRBJ1-1	NA	NA	TRBV10-2	CASSTRQRMNTEAFF	TGCGCCAGCAGCACTCGACAGAGAATGAACACTGAAGCTTTCTTT
TRBJ2-6	TRBD1	NA	TRBV13	CASSFDRGPGSGANVLTF	TGTGCCAGCAGCTTTGACAGGGGGCCGGGTTCTGGGGCCAACGTCCTGACTTTC
TRBJ1-4	NA	once	TRBV19	CASSPPRTGGEKLFF	TGTGCCAGTAGTCCCCCCAGGACCGGGGGTGAAAAACTGTTTTTT
TRBJ2-7	TRBD1	once	TRBV7-9	CASSPGTGERYEQYF	TGTGCCAGCAGCCCAGGGACAGGGGAACGCTACGAGCAGTACTTC
TRBJ1-1	TRBD1	NA	TRBV30	CAWSGDRVNTEAFF	TGTGCCTGGAGTGGGGACAGGGTGAACACTGAAGCTTTCTTT
TRBJ1-3	NA	NA	TRBV30	CAWRQESGNTIYF	TGTGCCTGGAGACAGGAATCTGGAAACACCATATATTTT
TRBJ2-4	NA	NA	TRBV4-2	CASSLLPTEAKNIQYF	TGTGCCAGCAGCCTCCTCCCTACCGAAGCCAAAAACATTCAGTACTTC
TRBJ2-1	TRBD2	NA	TRBV6-4	CASSPGLAGVSEQFF	TGTGCCAGCAGTCCGGGACTAGCGGGAGTTAGTGAGCAGTTCTTC
TRBJ2-1	TRBD1	NA	TRBV3-1/TRBV3-2	CASSQGQGASEQFF	TGTGCCAGCAGCCAGGGACAGGGGGCTAGTGAGCAGTTCTTC
TRBJ1-4	NA	NA	TRBV28	CASSLTGGINEKLFF	TGTGCCAGCAGTTTGACAGGCGGCATTAATGAAAAACTGTTTTTT
TRBJ2-1	NA	once	TRBV29-1	CSLIEFSYNEQFF	TGCAGCCTCATAGAGTTCTCCTACAATGAGCAGTTCTTC
TRBJ2-5	NA	NA	TRBV30	CAWGALTSQETQYF	TGTGCCTGGGGGGCCCTGACTAGTCAAGAGACCCAGTACTTC
TRBJ1-1	NA	NA	TRBV14	CATSRFGAFF	TGTGCCACCTCGAGGTTTGGAGCTTTCTTT
TRBJ2-7	NA	NA	TRBV7-2	CASSQGALSYEQYF	TGTGCCAGCAGCCAAGGGGCCCTCTCCTACGAGCAGTACTTC
TRBJ1-4	NA	NA	TRBV3-1/TRBV3-2	CASSRIGGANEKLFF	TGTGCCAGCAGCCGGATCGGGGGGGCCAATGAAAAACTGTTTTTT
TRBJ2-7	TRBD2	NA	TRBV5-4	CASSETSGTYEQYF	TGTGCCAGCAGCGAGACTAGCGGGACCTACGAGCAGTACTTC
TRBJ2-2	TRBD1	NA	TRBV29-1	CSVLQGSSNTGELFF	TGCAGCGTCCTACAGGGGTCTTCGAACACCGGGGAGCTGTTTTTT
TRBJ2-7	TRBD1	NA	TRBV4-3	CASSQWTGVGYEQYF	TGCGCCAGCAGCCAGTGGACAGGGGTTGGCTACGAGCAGTACTTC
TRBJ1-1	NA	NA	TRBV24-1	CATRRAQMNTEAFF	TGTGCCACCCGGAGGGCCCAAATGAACACTGAAGCTTTCTTT
TRBJ2-1	TRBD1	NA	TRBV4-3	CASSQTGQGAYNEQFF	TGCGCCAGCAGCCAAACGGGACAGGGGGCCTACAATGAGCAGTTCTTC
TRBJ1-2	TRBD1	NA	TRBV7-2	CASSFGTGLGSGYTF	TGTGCCAGCAGCTTCGGGACAGGACTCGGATCGGGCTACACCTTC
TRBJ2-1	TRBD2	few	TRBV4-1	CASSHLLAGVGNEQFF	TGCGCCAGCAGCCACCTACTAGCGGGAGTGGGCAATGAGCAGTTCTTC
TRBJ2-7	NA	NA	TRBV19	CASSEIQAYEQYF	TGTGCCAGTAGTGAAATACAGGCCTACGAGCAGTACTTC
TRBJ2-7	TRBD1	NA	TRBV2	CAGGQGLGEQYF	TGTGCCGGGGGACAGGGATTGGGCGAGCAGTACTTC
TRBJ1-4	NA	NA	TRBV6-4	CASSDSNRVIGEKLFF	TGTGCCAGCAGTGACTCAAACAGGGTGATTGGTGAAAAACTGTTTTTT
TRBJ1-2	NA	NA	TRBV18	CASSPIAGAGEGYGYTF	TGTGCCAGCTCACCCATCGCTGGGGCAGGTGAAGGCTATGGCTACACCTTC
TRBJ2-1	TRBD2	once	TRBV3-1/TRBV3-2	CASRRTSGSYNEQFF	TGTGCCAGCAGAAGGACTAGCGGTTCCTACAATGAGCAGTTCTTC
TRBJ2-7	NA	NA	TRBV6-2/TRBV6-3	CASSYSDRFASYEQYF	TGTGCCAGCAGTTACTCCGACAGGTTCGCTAGCTACGAGCAGTACTTC
TRBJ1-3	NA	NA	TRBV7-9	CASSLMGRTATSGNTIYF	TGTGCCAGCAGTCTTATGGGCAGGACTGCTACCTCTGGAAACACCATATATTTT
TRBJ1-6	NA	NA	TRBV7-8	CASSLGRNSPLHF	TGTGCCAGCAGCTTAGGGCGGAATTCACCCCTCCACTTT
TRBJ2-2	NA	NA	TRBV19	CASSIARSFSNTGELFF	TGTGCCAGTAGTATTGCCCGGAGTTTTTCGAACACCGGGGAGCTGTTTTTT
TRBJ2-7	TRBD1	NA	TRBV4-2	CASSARRPGQGYYEQYF	TGTGCCAGCAGCGCCCGTAGACCGGGACAGGGATACTACGAGCAGTACTTC
TRBJ2-7	TRBD1	once	TRBV18	CASSPTGQTYEQYF	TGTGCCAGCTCACCCACGGGACAGACCTACGAGCAGTACTTC
TRBJ2-1	TRBD2	NA	TRBV28	CASSLGPGLASSMDEQFF	TGTGCCAGCAGTTTAGGACCGGGACTAGCCTCTTCCATGGATGAGCAGTTCTTC
TRBJ2-7	NA	NA	TRBV6-5	CASSYSRLREQYF	TGTGCCAGCAGTTACTCGAGACTTCGCGAGCAGTACTTC
TRBJ2-2	TRBD1	once	TRBV11-2	CASSFQDRGNTGELFF	TGTGCCAGCAGCTTCCAAGACAGGGGGAACACCGGGGAGCTGTTTTTT
TRBJ1-3	NA	NA	TRBV3-1/TRBV3-2	CASSQEQTRGPGNTIYF	TGTGCCAGCAGCCAAGAACAAACACGGGGTCCTGGAAACACCATATATTTT
TRBJ2-4	TRBD2	few	TRBV23-1	CASTPWGGNIQYF	TGCGCCAGCACCCCTTGGGGGGGAAACATTCAGTACTTC
TRBJ2-7	TRBD2	NA	TRBV28	CASRLLAGGRGEQYF	TGTGCCAGCAGATTACTAGCGGGAGGAAGAGGCGAGCAGTACTTC
TRBJ1-6	NA	NA	TRBV23-1	CASSPGRQGIDYNSPLHF	TGCGCCAGCAGTCCCGGGCGGCAGGGAATCGATTATAATTCACCCCTCCACTTT
TRBJ1-5	TRBD1	NA	TRBV19	CASSPPPGQGPQPQHF	TGTGCCAGTAGCCCCCCCCCGGGACAGGGACCTCAGCCCCAGCATTTT
TRBJ2-5	TRBD2	NA	TRBV19	CASSPGTSGETQYF	TGTGCCAGTAGTCCCGGGACTAGCGGGGAGACCCAGTACTTC
TRBJ2-7	TRBD2	few	TRBV7-8	CASRLAGGDPQQYF	TGTGCCAGCAGATTAGCGGGAGGGGATCCCCAGCAGTACTTC
TRBJ2-2	NA	NA	TRBV6-5	CASSYFANTGELFF	TGTGCCAGCAGTTACTTCGCGAACACCGGGGAGCTGTTTTTT
TRBJ2-1	NA	NA	TRBV5-1	CASSPGVAGSAIGSYNEQFF	TGCGCCAGCAGCCCGGGGGTTGCGGGGAGTGCCATTGGGTCCTACAATGAGCAGTTCTTC
TRBJ1-6	TRBD1	NA	TRBV9	CASSVGQGVSPLHF	TGTGCCAGCAGCGTTGGACAGGGGGTTTCACCCCTCCACTTT
TRBJ2-3	TRBD2	NA	TRBV5-1	CASRTGLAGTSTDTQYF	TGCGCCAGCAGGACTGGACTAGCGGGGACATCCACAGATACGCAGTATTTT
TRBJ2-3	NA	few	TRBV2	CARQVTTGTDTQYF	TGTGCCCGCCAGGTTACCACAGGCACAGATACGCAGTATTTT
TRBJ2-2	TRBD2	NA	TRBV4-3	CASSSSALAGGAGELFF	TGCGCCAGCAGCTCAAGTGCACTAGCGGGAGGTGCCGGGGAGCTGTTTTTT
TRBJ2-5	NA	NA	TRBV24-1	CATSDLGGGKETQYF	TGTGCCACCAGTGATTTAGGGGGGGGGAAGGAGACCCAGTACTTC